This T cell receptor (beta chain) is drawn from a study of T-cell reconstitution after alpha-beta-depleted transplantation in children. The study's findings and limits: Surviving recipient cells, namely T cells and thymic progenitors, were the source of high day-60 TCRbeta diversity in some patients. As was reported, about two months after transplant, alpha-beta T cells came from several hundred expanded graft clones.

Ten or more counts support this clonotype. No antigen is known for it. The V and J ends lost 6 bases and 3 bases respectively, with 19 bases between them. The CDR3 is 16 amino acids. Germline CDR1 and CDR2: MNHEY and SVGEGT. Preparing the TCRbeta library involved the use of unique molecular identifiers. TCRdb re-called the PCR reads through MiXCR, storing one row per CDR3 protein. The table lists hundreds of thousands of distinct CDR3 sequences, 11% of them singletons. The starting material was peripheral blood, obtained 180 days after TCRalphabeta/CD19-depleted stem cell transplant. The sequence came from a male patient between 2 and 15 years old who had a stem cell transplant for chronic granulomatous disease, so the T cells may come from the graft donor. The rearrangement joins TRBV6-2 or TRBV6-3 to TRBJ2-3, with D possibly matching TRBD1 (5 bases). The CDR3 DNA is TGTGCCAGCAGCTTTCTTCGGACAAAAAAGACAGATACGCAGTATTTT. Amino acid sequence: CASSFLRTKKTDTQYF.